This passage covers 4 T cell receptor beta chains from one sample sequenced in a study of early T cells in non-severe SARS-CoV-2 infection. MiXCR, run by TCRdb on the 5' RACE reads, gives a single entry per CDR3 protein. The data show roughly 110,000 distinct CDR3 sequences, with roughly 11% seen just once and under 9% held by the top ten. Input material: whole blood. These TCRs come from an adult who was a healthcare worker with PCR-confirmed SARS-CoV-2 infection or an uninfected control (not recorded which).

This clonotype has at least ten counts. The chain couples TRBV11-2 to TRBJ2-1; 8 bases agree with TRBD2. Germline V lookup: CDR1 SGHAT, CDR2 FQNNGV. With 11 bases clipped from V and 10 bases from J, the junction kept 13 bases outside the gene matches. The CDR3 covers 13 residues. CDR3 sequence: CACQGLVAREQFF. The CDR3 region has the DNA TGTGCCTGCCAGGGACTAGTTGCCCGGGAGCAGTTCTTC.

This clonotype was found many times. In nucleotides, the CDR3 is TGCAGCTGCGGGACAGGGGGCATCCACAATGAGCAGTTCTTC. Its protein product is CSCGTGGIHNEQFF. The rearrangement uses TRBV20-1 and TRBJ2-1; 12 positions agree with TRBD1. Germline CDR1 is DFQATT and CDR2 is SNEGSKA (reference sequence). There are 14 residues in the CDR3.

The CDR3 DNA sequence: TGTGCCAGCAGCCGAGCAGGGCCAGGGGAGCAGTACTTC. Its translation: CASSRAGPGEQYF. The chain combines TRBV5-5 with TRBJ2-7; tentatively, D is TRBD1 (5 bases). The CDR3 is 13 amino acids. V was shortened by 4 bases and J by 7 bases, with 15 bases between the two germline ends. The germline CDR1 and CDR2 sequences are SGHKS and YYEKEE (reference sequence).

The gene calls are TRBV6-6 and TRBJ2-3; no definite D call. Germline values: CDR1 MNHNY, CDR2 SVGAGI (reference sequence). V lost 5 bases and J 5 bases, leaving 14 bases between the germline ends. This CDR3 has 14 residues. The CDR3 DNA sequence: TGTGCCAGCAGTAGACCCGTGGGCCAAGATACGCAGTATTTT. As protein: CASSRPVGQDTQYF.